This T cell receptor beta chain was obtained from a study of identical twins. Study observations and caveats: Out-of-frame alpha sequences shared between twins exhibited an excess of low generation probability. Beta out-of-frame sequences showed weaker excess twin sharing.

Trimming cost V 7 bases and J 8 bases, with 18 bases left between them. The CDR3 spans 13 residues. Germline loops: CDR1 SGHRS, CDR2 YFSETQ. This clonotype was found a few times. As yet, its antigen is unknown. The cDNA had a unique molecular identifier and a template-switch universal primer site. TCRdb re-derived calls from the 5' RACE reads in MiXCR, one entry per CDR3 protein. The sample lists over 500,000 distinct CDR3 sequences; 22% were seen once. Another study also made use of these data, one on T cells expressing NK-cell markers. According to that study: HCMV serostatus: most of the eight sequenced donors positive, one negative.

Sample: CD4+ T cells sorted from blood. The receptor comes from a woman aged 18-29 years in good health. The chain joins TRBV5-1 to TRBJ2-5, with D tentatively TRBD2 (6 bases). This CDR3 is CASGKGREATQYF. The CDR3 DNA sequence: TGCGCCAGCGGCAAAGGGCGGGAAGCTACCCAGTACTTC.